The source of this T cell receptor beta chain is a study of technical replicates of blood from a few donors. Assay: immunoSEQ multiplex PCR; the TCRdb copy retains only in-frame clones and omits some. The table shows tens of thousands of clones, with 91% occurring only once. The origin of this receptor is a human donor in good health. Some clones in this sample may be carry-over from other donors' samples. The source material was PBMCs.

The CDR3 spells CASSQAGLNTEAFF. Here the CDR3 DNA reads TGTGCCAGCAGCCAAGCCGGTTTGAACACTGAAGCTTTCTTT. The chain joins TRBV4-2 to TRBJ1-1; no clear D. The V gene lost 1 base and the J gene lost 0 bases, with 6 bases spanning the gap. The CDR3 covers 14 residues. Looked up from germline, CDR1 is LGHNA and CDR2 is YNFKEQ.